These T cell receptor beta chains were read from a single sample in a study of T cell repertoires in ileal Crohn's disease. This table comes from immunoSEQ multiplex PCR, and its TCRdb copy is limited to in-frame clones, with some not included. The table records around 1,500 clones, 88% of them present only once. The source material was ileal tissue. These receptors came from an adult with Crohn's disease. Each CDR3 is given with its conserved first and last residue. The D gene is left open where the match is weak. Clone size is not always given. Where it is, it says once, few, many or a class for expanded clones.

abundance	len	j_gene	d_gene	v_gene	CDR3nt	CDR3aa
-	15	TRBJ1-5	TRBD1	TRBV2	TGTGCCAGCAGTTACAGGGGGTATAGCAATCAGCCCCAGCATTTT	CASSYRGYSNQPQHF
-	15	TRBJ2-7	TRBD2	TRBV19	TGTGCCAGTAGTCTTAGCGGGGGGCCTTCCTACGAGCAGTACTTC	CASSLSGGPSYEQYF
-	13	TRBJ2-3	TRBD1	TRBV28	TGTGCCAGCTTGACAGGGGGCACAGATACGCAGTATTTT	CASLTGGTDTQYF
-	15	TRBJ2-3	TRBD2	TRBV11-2	TGTGCCAGCAGCCGGACTAGCGGGAGTACAGATACGCAGTATTTT	CASSRTSGSTDTQYF
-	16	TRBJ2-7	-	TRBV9	TGTGCCAGCAGCGCTAGCCGGGCCTCCAAGGGGAACGAGCAGTACTTC	CASSASRASKGNEQYF
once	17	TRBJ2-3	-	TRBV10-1	TGCGCCAGCAGCCAGGGACGGGGCGCGGGGAACACAGATACGCAGTATTTT	CASSQGRGAGNTDTQYF
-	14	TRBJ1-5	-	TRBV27	TGTGCCAGCACCACGGGGGGGAGCAATCAGCCCCAGCATTTT	CASTTGGSNQPQHF
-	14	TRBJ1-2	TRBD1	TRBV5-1	TGCGCCAGCAGCCCCGCGACAGGGGTTATAGGCTACACCTTC	CASSPATGVIGYTF
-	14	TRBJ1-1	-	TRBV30	TGTGCCTGGACACCCATTGGGGAAAGGGCTGAAGCTTTCTTT	CAWTPIGERAEAFF
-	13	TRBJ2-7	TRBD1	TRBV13	TGTGCCAGCAGCTTACGGCAGGGGGACGAGCAGTACTTC	CASSLRQGDEQYF
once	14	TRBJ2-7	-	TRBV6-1	TGTGCCAGCAGTGAAGTCTGGGCTCCGGGAGAGCAGTACTTC	CASSEVWAPGEQYF
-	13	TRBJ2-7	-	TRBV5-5	TGTGCCAGCAGCTGGGCAGACTCCTACGAGCAGTACTTC	CASSWADSYEQYF
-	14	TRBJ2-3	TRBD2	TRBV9	TGTGCCAGCTCTTACCGGGACTACACAGATACGCAGTATTTT	CASSYRDYTDTQYF
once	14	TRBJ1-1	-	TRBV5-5	TGTGCCAGCAGTTCCTCGGGTTCGGACACTGAAGCTTTCTTT	CASSSSGSDTEAFF
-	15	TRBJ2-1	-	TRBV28	TGTGCCAGTGGGTTACTCCCGAACACCTACAATGAGCAGTTCTTC	CASGLLPNTYNEQFF
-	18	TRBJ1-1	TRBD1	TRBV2	TGTGCCAGCGAAGACCGGGACAGGGGCTACATACTGAACACTGAAGCTTTCTTT	CASEDRDRGYILNTEAFF
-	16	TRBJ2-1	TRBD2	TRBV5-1	TGCGCCAGCAGCTTGGGACTAGCGGCCCAAATAAATGAGCAGTTCTTC	CASSLGLAAQINEQFF
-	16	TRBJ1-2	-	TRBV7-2	TGTGCCAGCAGCTTAAATCCCCTGGGAGCGGCTAATGGCTACACCTTC	CASSLNPLGAANGYTF
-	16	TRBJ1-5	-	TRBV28	TGTGCCAGCAGACCTTTCCAGGGGATGGTGTACCAGCCCCAGCATTTT	CASRPFQGMVYQPQHF
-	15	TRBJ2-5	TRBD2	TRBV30	TGTGCCTGGAGTGTACGAAGCGGGGAGAAAAAGACCCAGTACTTC	CAWSVRSGEKKTQYF
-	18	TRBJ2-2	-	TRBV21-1	TGTGCCAGCAGCAATTTAGCGGGGGGGCAGTCGAACACCGGGGAGCTGTTTTTT	CASSNLAGGQSNTGELFF
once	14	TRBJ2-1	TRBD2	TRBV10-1	TGCGCCAGCAGCGCTAGCGGGGGGAGCCAAGGGCAGTTCTTC	CASSASGGSQGQFF
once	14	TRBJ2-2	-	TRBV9	TGTGCCGGCAGCGTAATGGGGGACACCGGGGAGCTGTTTTTT	CAGSVMGDTGELFF
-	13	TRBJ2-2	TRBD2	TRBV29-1	TGCAGCGCCCGGCGGACTAGCGATGGGGAGCTGTTTTTT	CSARRTSDGELFF